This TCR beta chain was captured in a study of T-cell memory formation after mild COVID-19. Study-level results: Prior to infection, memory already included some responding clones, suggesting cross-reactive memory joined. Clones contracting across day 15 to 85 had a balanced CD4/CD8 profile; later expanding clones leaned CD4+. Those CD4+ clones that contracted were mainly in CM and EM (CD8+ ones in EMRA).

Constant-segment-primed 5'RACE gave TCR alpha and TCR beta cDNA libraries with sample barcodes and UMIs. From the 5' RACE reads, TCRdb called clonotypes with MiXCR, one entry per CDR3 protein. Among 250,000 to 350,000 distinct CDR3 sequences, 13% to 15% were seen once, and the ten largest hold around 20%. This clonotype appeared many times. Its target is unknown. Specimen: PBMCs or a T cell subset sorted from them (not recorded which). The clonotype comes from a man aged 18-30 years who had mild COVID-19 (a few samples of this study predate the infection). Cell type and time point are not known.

Here the CDR3 DNA reads TGTGCCAGCAGATCAGGGGTTAGCACAGATACGCAGTATTTT. Protein product: CASRSGVSTDTQYF. V is TRBV7-3 and J is TRBJ2-3; TRBD1 might be the D (6 bases). From germline, CDR1 is SGHTA and CDR2 FQGTGA. Trimming removed 6 bases from V and 0 bases from J, with 10 bases in between. The CDR3 covers 14 residues.